This TCR beta chain was profiled in a study of T cells in narcolepsy. Study-level information: Healthy controls were enrolled alongside patients with narcolepsy type 1 or type 2.

TCRdb's table, derived via immunoSEQ multiplex PCR, lists solely in-frame clones and lacks some. The sample lists about 24,000 clones; more than 70% were seen once. The sample consisted of CD45RA- memory CD4+ T cells from PBMCs. This TCR was recovered from a human donor with narcolepsy.

The CDR3 loop is CASSPLRDEQYF. In nucleotides, the CDR3 is TGTGCCAGCAGCCCCCTCCGGGACGAGCAGTACTTC. The V and J genes are TRBV6-6 and TRBJ2-7, with D unresolved. CDR1 is MNHNY, CDR2 SVGAGI, per germline (reference sequence). The germline V and J ends were trimmed by 6 bases and 5 bases, with 11 bases remaining between them. The CDR3 has 12 amino acids.